The 10 T cell receptor beta chains below come from one sample, sequenced in a study of T cells in Graves' hyperthyroidism and ophthalmopathy. The source material, RNA transcripts, was used to amplify TCR beta CDR3 regions. The HTBI primer set was used in a first-round RT-PCR of the TCR CDR3. TCRdb re-derived calls from the multiplex PCR reads in MiXCR, one entry per CDR3 protein. The sample shows about 380,000 distinct CDR3 sequences, approximately 13% of them seen only once. Material for sequencing was blood. These receptors came from a man younger than 45 with Graves' hyperthyroidism that later progressed to Graves' ophthalmopathy.

The chain employs TRBV3-1 and TRBJ2-7; tentatively, D is TRBD1 or TRBD2 (6 bases each). V was pared by 11 bases and J by 6 bases, with 29 bases between. The CDR3 is made up of 16 amino acids. CDR1 is LGHDT, CDR2 YNNKEL, per germline (reference sequence). The CDR3 sequence is CAGSDRGRDRTAEQYF. DNA for the CDR3: TGTGCCGGCTCCGACCGGGGGCGGGACCGTACGGCCGAGCAGTACTTC.

This clonotype was found a few times. This could be a read error, since a much larger clone is one nucleotide away. The rearrangement joins TRBV12-5 to TRBJ1-1; TRBD1 is a possible D gene (5 bases). V lost 6 bases and J lost 4, with 12 bases in between. CDR3 length: 13 amino acids. Germline CDR1 is LGHNT and CDR2 is FRNRAP. This CDR3 is CASGHRGGTEAFF. The DNA for the CDR3 is TGTGCTAGTGGGCATAGGGGCGGCACTGAAGCTTTCTTT. The variable domain in full, completed from reference TRBV12-5 and TRBJ1-1, reads DARVTQTPRHKVTEMGQEVTMRCQPILGHNTVFWYRQTMMQGLELLAYFRNRAPLDDSGMPKDRFSAEMPDATLATLKIQPSEPRDSAVYFCASGHRGGTEAFFGQGTRLTVV.

A note on this clonotype: A read error may be the cause here, since a much bigger clone is one base away. The chain links TRBV28 to TRBJ2-1, with 9 bases that match TRBD2. CDR1 and CDR2 (germline): MDHEN, SYDVKM. The CDR3 spans 15 residues. DNA of the CDR3: TGTGTCAGCATCCTTAGCGGGGGTACACCTAATGAGCAGTTCTTC. Its protein is CVSILSGGTPNEQFF.

The chain links TRBV12-3 or TRBV12-4 to TRBJ2-5; D call uncertain. Trimming removed 0 bases at V and 7 bases at J, with 15 bases between. The CDR3 length is 15 residues. The CDR3 DNA sequence: TGTGCCAGCAGTTTAGCGCGTGTTAGTTTGGGGACCCAGTACTTC. Protein sequence: CASSLARVSLGTQYF.

This clonotype was recorded many times. The rearrangement links TRBV27 to TRBJ1-1; D possibly corresponds to TRBD1 (5 bases). The CDR3 extends over 14 amino acids. V lost 5 bases, J lost 5 bases, and 15 bases lay in between. The germline gives CDR1 MNHEY, CDR2 SMNVEV (reference sequence). CDR3 nucleotide sequence: TGTGCCAGCAGTCCTCATAGGCGGGGGACTGAAGCTTTCTTT. Translating it yields CASSPHRRGTEAFF.

This clonotype was counted many times. The chain joins TRBV6-6 to TRBJ1-1; tentatively, D is TRBD1 (5 bases). Trimming left V 2 bases short and J 1 base short, with 11 bases between. There are 15 residues in the CDR3. Germline values: CDR1 MNHNY, CDR2 SVGAGI (reference sequence). In DNA, the CDR3 is TGTGCCAGCAGTTACACGCCGACAGAGAACACTGAAGCTTTCTTT. Amino acid sequence: CASSYTPTENTEAFF.

The sample holds a few counts of this clonotype. This chain connects TRBV3-1 to TRBJ1-3; D unresolved. Per germline, CDR1 LGHDT and CDR2 YNNKEL (reference sequence). The CDR3 spans 13 residues. V lost 6 bases and J 4 bases, leaving 10 bases between the germline ends. CDR3 DNA: TGTGCCAGCAGTTTTCCCCCGGGAAACACCATATATTTT. Protein: CASSFPPGNTIYF.

V and J are TRBV27 and TRBJ2-7, with 7 bases fitting TRBD1. The CDR3 sequence is 13 residues long. Germline CDR1 reads MNHEY; CDR2 reads SMNVEV (reference sequence). The trim removed 0 bases at V and 5 bases at J, leaving 1 base unmatched. The CDR3 nucleotides are TGTGCCAGCAGTTTATCGGGGACAGACGAGCAGTACTTC. This encodes CASSLSGTDEQYF.

This clonotype showed up many times. The rearrangement joins TRBV5-8 to TRBJ1-5, with TRBD1 matching over 11 bases. The germline gives CDR1 SGHTS, CDR2 YDEGEE. V lost 1 base to trimming and J lost 4 bases; unmatched junction nucleotides: 4. This CDR3 region has 16 residues. CDR3 sequence: CASSLRDRGMNQPQHF. The CDR3 DNA is TGTGCCAGCAGCTTGCGGGACAGGGGGATGAATCAGCCCCAGCATTTT.

This clonotype was seen many times. The chain joins TRBV10-3 to TRBJ2-3; 8 bases are shared with TRBD2. V trimming: 0 bases; J trimming: 2 bases; junction bases outside the gene matches: 4. CDR1 ENHRY and CDR2 SYGVKD come from the germline V gene. This CDR3 is built from 16 residues. DNA of the CDR3: TGTGCCATCAGTGAGTCGGTAGCGGGGCACACAGATACGCAGTATTTT. Translation gives CAISESVAGHTDTQYF.